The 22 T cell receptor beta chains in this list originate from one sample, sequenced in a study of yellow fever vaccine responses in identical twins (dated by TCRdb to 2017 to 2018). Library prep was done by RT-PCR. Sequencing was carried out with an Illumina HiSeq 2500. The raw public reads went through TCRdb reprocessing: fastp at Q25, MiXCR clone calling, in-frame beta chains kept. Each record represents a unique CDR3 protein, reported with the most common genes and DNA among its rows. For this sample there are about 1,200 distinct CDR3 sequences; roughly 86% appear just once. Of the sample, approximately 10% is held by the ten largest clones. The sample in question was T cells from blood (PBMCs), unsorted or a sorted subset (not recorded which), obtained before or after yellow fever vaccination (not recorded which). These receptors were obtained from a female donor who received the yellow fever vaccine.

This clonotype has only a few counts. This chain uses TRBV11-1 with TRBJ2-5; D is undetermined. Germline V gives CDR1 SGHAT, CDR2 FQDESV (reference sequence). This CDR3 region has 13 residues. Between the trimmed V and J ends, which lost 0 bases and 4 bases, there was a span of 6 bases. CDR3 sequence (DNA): TGTGCCAGCAGCTTAGCGGAGAGAGAGACCCAGTACTTC. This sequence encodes CASSLAERETQYF.

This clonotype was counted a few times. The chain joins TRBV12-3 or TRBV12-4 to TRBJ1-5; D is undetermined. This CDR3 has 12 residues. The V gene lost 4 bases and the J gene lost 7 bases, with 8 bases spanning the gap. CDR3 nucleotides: TGTGCCAGCAGTTCGGTGGGGCAGCCCCAGCATTTT. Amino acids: CASSSVGQPQHF.

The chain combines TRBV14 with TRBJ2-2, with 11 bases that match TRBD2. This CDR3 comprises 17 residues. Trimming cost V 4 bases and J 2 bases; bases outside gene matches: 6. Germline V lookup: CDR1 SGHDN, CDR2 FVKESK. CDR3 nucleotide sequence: TGTGCCAGCAGCCCTCGACTAGCGGGACTAAACACCGGGGAGCTGTTTTTT. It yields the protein CASSPRLAGLNTGELFF.

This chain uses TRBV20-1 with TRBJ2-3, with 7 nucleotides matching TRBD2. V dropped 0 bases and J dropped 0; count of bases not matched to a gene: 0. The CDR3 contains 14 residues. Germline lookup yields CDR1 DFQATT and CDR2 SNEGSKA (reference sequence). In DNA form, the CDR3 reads TGCAGTGCTAGAGATAGCGGGAGCACAGATACGCAGTATTTT. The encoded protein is CSARDSGSTDTQYF.

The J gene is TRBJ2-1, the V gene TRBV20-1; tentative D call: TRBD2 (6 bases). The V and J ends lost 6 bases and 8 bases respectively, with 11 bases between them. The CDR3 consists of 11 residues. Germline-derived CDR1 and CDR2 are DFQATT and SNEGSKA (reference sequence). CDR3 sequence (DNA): TGCAGTGCGATACTAGCCTATGAGCAGTTCTTC. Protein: CSAILAYEQFF.

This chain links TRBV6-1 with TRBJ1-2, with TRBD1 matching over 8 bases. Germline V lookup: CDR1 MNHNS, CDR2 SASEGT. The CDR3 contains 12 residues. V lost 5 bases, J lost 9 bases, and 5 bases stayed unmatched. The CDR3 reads CASSPGQGRYTF. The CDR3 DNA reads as TGTGCCAGCAGTCCAGGACAGGGTCGCTACACCTTC.

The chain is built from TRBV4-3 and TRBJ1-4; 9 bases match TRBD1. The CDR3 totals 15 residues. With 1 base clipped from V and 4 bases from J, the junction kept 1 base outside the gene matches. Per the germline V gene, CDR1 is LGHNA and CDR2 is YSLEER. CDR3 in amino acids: CASSQGDRDNEKLFF. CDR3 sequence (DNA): TGCGCCAGCAGCCAAGGGGACAGGGATAATGAAAAACTGTTTTTT.

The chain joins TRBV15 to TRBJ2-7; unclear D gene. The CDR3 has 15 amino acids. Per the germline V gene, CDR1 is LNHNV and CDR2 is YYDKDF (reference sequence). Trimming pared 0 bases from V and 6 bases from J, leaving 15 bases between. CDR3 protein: CATSRDPAVMREQYF. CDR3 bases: TGTGCCACCAGCAGAGATCCCGCGGTAATGCGCGAGCAGTACTTC.

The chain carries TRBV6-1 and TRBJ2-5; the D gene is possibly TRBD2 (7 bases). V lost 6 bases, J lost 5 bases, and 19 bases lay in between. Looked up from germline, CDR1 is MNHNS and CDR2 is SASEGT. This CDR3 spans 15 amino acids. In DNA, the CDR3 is TGTGCCAGCAGCCGTCAGCGGGACATCACGGAGACCCAGTACTTC. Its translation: CASSRQRDITETQYF.

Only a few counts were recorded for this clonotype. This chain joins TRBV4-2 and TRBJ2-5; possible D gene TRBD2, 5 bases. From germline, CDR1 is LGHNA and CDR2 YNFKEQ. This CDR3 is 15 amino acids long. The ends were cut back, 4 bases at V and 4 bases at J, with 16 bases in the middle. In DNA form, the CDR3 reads TGTGCCAGCAGCCCAGCCGGGTCGGGATCAGAGACCCAGTACTTC. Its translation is CASSPAGSGSETQYF.

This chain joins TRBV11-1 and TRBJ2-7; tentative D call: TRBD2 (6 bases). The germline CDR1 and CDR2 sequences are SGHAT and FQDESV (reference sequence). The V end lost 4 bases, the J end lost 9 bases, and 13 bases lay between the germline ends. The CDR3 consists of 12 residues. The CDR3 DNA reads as TGTGCCAGCAGCTCGGGACTCGCGGCGCAGTACTTC. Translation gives CASSSGLAAQYF.

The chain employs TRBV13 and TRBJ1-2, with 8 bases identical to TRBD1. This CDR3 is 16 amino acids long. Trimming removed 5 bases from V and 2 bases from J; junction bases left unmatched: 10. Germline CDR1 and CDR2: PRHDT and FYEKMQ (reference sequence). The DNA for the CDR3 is TGTGCCAGCAGCCGAGGAGGACAGGGTCAAAACTATGGCTACACCTTC. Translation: CASSRGGQGQNYGYTF.

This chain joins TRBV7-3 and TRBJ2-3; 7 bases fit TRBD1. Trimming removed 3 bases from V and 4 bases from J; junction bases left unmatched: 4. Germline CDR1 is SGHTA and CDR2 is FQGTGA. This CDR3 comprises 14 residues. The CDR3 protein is CASSFGTAPDTQYF. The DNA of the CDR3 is TGTGCCAGCAGCTTTGGGACAGCTCCAGATACGCAGTATTTT.

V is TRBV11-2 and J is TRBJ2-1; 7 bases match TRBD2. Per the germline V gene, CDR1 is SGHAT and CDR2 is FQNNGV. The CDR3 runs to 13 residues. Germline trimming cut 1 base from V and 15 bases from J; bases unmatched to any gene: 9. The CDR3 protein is CASSLGGPGLMFF. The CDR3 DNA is TGTGCCAGCAGCTTAGGGGGTCCGGGACTAATGTTCTTC.

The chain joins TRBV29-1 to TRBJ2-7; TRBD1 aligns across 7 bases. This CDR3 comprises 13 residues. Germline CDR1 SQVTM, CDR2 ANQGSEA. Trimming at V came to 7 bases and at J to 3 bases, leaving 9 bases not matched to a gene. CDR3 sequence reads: CSARDRTHYEQYF. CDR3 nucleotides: TGCAGCGCCCGGGACAGAACTCACTACGAGCAGTACTTC.

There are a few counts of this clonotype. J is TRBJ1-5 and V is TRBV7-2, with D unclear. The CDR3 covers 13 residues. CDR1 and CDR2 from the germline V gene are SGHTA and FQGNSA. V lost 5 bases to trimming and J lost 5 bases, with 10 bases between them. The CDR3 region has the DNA TGTGCCAGCAGCCCCTTGCGGGATCAGCCCCAGCATTTT. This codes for CASSPLRDQPQHF.

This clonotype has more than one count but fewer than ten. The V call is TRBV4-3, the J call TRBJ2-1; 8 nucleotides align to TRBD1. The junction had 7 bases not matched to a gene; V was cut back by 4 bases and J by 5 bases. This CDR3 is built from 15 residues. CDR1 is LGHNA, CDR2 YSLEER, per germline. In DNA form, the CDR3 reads TGCGCCAGCAGCCCCTTGGGACAGGCACACAATGAGCAGTTCTTC. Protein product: CASSPLGQAHNEQFF.

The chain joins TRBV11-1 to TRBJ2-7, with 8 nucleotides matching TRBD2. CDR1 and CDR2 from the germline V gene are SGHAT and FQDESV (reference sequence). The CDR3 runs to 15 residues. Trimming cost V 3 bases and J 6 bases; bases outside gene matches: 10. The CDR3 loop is CASSFGREGVSEQYF. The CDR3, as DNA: TGTGCCAGCAGCTTTGGACGGGAGGGGGTCTCCGAGCAGTACTTC.

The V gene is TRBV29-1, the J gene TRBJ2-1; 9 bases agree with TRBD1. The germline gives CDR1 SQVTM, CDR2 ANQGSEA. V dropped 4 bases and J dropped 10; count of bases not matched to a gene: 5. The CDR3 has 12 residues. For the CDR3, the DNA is TGCAGCGTTGGACAGGGGGGTGGCGAGCAGTTCTTC. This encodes CSVGQGGGEQFF.

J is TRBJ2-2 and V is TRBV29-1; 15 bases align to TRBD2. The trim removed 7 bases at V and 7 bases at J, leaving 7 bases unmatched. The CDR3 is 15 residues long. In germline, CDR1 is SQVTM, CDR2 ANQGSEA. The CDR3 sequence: CSGGLAGGPGGELFF. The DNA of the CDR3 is TGCAGCGGCGGACTAGCGGGAGGGCCGGGCGGGGAGCTGTTTTTT.

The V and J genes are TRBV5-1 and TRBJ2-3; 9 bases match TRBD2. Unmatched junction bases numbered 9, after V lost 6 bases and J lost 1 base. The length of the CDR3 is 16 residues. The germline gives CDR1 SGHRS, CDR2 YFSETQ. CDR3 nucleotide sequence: TGCGCCAGCATCAACGGGGCTAGCGGGGGCACAGATACGCAGTATTTT. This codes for CASINGASGGTDTQYF.

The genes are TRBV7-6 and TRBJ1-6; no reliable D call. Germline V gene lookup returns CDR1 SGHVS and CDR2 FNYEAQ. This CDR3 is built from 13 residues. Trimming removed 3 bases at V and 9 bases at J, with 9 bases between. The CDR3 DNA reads TGTGCCAGCAGCTTTGAGCGCAGTTCACCCCTCCACTTT. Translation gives CASSFERSSPLHF.